This T cell receptor (beta chain) was found in a study of tumor-infiltrating lymphocytes in primary liver carcinoma. Looking at the study overall: Patients were both men and women, whose ages ran from 30 to 69 years.

This CDR3 has 13 amino acids. Germline loops: CDR1 MNHEY, CDR2 SVGAGI. Co-extraction yielded RNA and DNA from roughly 21-30 mg of unsorted bulk tissue. No patient had received treatment, and all had chronic HBV infection. Worth noting for this clonotype: One junction end disagrees with the germline gene, perhaps due to a read error.

Production of TCR beta cDNA used approximately 480 ng total RNA together with a constant-region primer. A slightly modified ARM-PCR protocol with three nested multiplex PCR rounds produced these TCR beta libraries. It was with TRBV1-TRBV30 forward primers and a C-beta reverse primer that the first two PCR rounds were run, at about 10 cycles each. TCRdb passed the multiplex PCR reads through MiXCR, listing each CDR3 protein once. The data hold about 99,000 distinct CDR3 sequences, with approximately 68% observed a single time. The receptor was derived from a woman aged 60-75 years with primary liver carcinoma and hepatitis B virus infection. Sequencing was performed on liver tumor tissue from sampling region 5. Subset reported: tumor region T5, tumor centre. V and J are TRBV6-5 and TRBJ2-1; D possibly matches TRBD1 or TRBD2 (6 bases each). Here the CDR3 DNA reads TGTGTCAGCAGCTCTCTTAGGGGGGATGAGCAGTTCTTC. It codes for CVSSSLRGDEQFF.